One and the same sample provided the 3 T cell receptor beta chains below, sequenced in a study of shared clonotypes between healthy human individuals. Generated by immunoSEQ multiplex PCR, the TCRdb table keeps only in-frame clones and is missing some. Of 1,400,000 or so clones in the sample, 97% to 99% were seen once. Material for sequencing was naive CD4+ T cells sorted from blood. Regarding subset: CD45RA+ positively selected. All receptors come from a man between 25 and 39 years old in good health.

Of note for this clone: Germline and junction disagree at one end, which may indicate a read error. V is TRBV6-1 and J is TRBJ2-3; TRBD2 might be the D (6 bases). Germline V gene data show CDR1 as MNHNS and CDR2 as SASEGT. This CDR3 has 15 residues. CDR3 nucleotides: TGCATCGTGTCAAGACAACTAGCTCACACAGATACGCAGTATTTT. This translates into CIVSRQLAHTDTQYF.

This clone was recorded only once. The rearrangement links TRBV11-2 to TRBJ1-3, with D hard to call. V gave up 1 base and J gave up 0 bases, with 10 bases separating them. CDR3 length equals 16 residues. Germline assignment: CDR1 SGHAT and CDR2 FQNNGV. The CDR3: CASSLGGLSSGNTIYF. The CDR3 DNA reads TGTGCCAGCAGCTTAGGTGGGCTAAGCTCTGGAAACACCATATATTTT.

The chain couples TRBV6-5 to TRBJ1-2, with D perhaps matching TRBD1 (5 bases). Germline V lookup: CDR1 MNHEY, CDR2 SVGAGI. V was pared by 8 bases and J by 3 bases, with 13 bases between. CDR3 length: 13 residues. In nucleotides, the CDR3 is TGTGCCAGCTTTTCTGGGGGGTACTATGGCTACACCTTC. It is translated as CASFSGGYYGYTF.